One sample yielded the 5 T cell receptor beta chains listed below, sequenced in a study of T cell responses to AZD1222 COVID-19 vaccine. Libraries were prepared by immunoSEQ multiplex PCR; TCRdb keeps only in-frame clonotypes and omits some of them. The sample has about 140,000 clones, approximately 92% seen once. The sequenced sample was peripheral blood, obtained 28 days after the second AZD1222 dose. These receptors originate from an adult who received the AZD1222 COVID-19 vaccine.

This clone has only one observation. This sample also contains other DNA sequences that code for the same CDR3. The chain uses TRBV2 and TRBJ1-4; no clear D. Trimming stripped 6 bases from V and 4 bases from J, with 3 bases between. The CDR3 is 11 residues long. Germline-derived CDR1 and CDR2 are SNHLY and FYNNEI. The CDR3 spells CASRLNEKLFF. The CDR3 bases are TGTGCCAGCAGGCTTAATGAAAAACTGTTTTTT.

This chain joins TRBV3-1 (or the pseudogene TRBV3-2) and TRBJ1-6; weak D call: TRBD1 (5 bases). This CDR3 is built from 14 residues. The germline V gene has CDR1 LGHDT and CDR2 YNNKEL (reference sequence). V was pared by 3 bases and J by 9 bases, with 12 bases between. CDR3 coding DNA: TGTGCCAGCAGCCATTATAGGGGCCCTTCACCCCTCCACTTT. Protein product: CASSHYRGPSPLHF.

This chain connects TRBV29-1 to TRBJ2-7; unclear D gene. Deletions cut 7 bases from V and 5 bases from J, with 18 bases between. This CDR3 comprises 13 residues. Germline values: CDR1 SQVTM, CDR2 ANQGSEA. CDR3: CSARTDLADEQYF. For the CDR3, the DNA is TGCAGCGCCAGAACAGATCTCGCTGACGAGCAGTACTTC.

The chain carries TRBV4-1 and TRBJ2-7; D is undetermined. V gave up 4 bases and J gave up 4 bases, with 14 bases separating them. Germline values: CDR1 MGHRA, CDR2 YSYEKL. The CDR3 extends over 14 amino acids. The CDR3 nucleotides are TGCGCCAGCAGCCCCTCCCCACAGTGGTACGAGCAGTACTTC. It codes for CASSPSPQWYEQYF.

The chain couples TRBV27 to TRBJ2-7; D remains ambiguous. V lost 0 bases, J lost 0 bases, and 9 bases lay in between. Germline CDR1 and CDR2: MNHEY and SMNVEV (reference sequence). The CDR3 is made up of 15 amino acids. Here the CDR3 reads CASSLSWSRSYEQYF. CDR3 in DNA: TGTGCCAGCAGTTTATCCTGGTCCCGCTCCTACGAGCAGTACTTC.